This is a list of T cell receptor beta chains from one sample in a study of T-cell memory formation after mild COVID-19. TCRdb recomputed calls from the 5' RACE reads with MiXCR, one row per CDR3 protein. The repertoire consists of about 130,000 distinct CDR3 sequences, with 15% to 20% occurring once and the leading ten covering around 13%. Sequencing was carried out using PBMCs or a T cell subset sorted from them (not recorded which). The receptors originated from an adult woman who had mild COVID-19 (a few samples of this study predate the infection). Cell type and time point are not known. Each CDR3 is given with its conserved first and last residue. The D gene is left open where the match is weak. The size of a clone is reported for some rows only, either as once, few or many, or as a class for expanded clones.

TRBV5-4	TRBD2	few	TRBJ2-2	CASSSGLAGGITGELFF	TGTGCCAGCAGCTCAGGACTAGCGGGGGGAATCACCGGGGAGCTGTTTTTT
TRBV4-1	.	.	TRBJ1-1	CASSQGTPGLRAFF	TGCGCCAGCAGCCAGGGAACACCGGGACTTCGAGCTTTCTTT
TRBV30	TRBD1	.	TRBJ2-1	CAWSEGQYYNEQFF	TGTGCCTGGAGTGAGGGACAGTACTACAATGAGCAGTTCTTC
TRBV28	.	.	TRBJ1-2	CASRNYGTETGGYTF	TGTGCCAGCAGAAATTATGGAACAGAGACAGGCGGCTACACCTTC
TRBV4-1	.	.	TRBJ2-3	CASSQERQQTHTQYF	TGCGCCAGCAGCCAAGAACGACAGCAGACCCATACGCAGTATTTT
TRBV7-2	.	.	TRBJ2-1	CASSLAVSDYNEQFF	TGTGCCAGCAGCCTCGCGGTTAGCGACTACAATGAGCAGTTCTTC
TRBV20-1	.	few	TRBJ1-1	CSAHRDPQGAFF	TGCAGTGCTCACCGGGATCCCCAAGGAGCTTTCTTT
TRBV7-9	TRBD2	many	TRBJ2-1	CASSVAGGSYNEQFF	TGTGCCAGCAGTGTGGCGGGAGGCTCCTACAATGAGCAGTTCTTC
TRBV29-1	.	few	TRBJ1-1	CSVEESTDTEAFF	TGCAGCGTTGAAGAGTCGACAGACACTGAAGCTTTCTTT
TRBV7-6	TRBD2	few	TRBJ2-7	CASSLEGRAGGDNEQYF	TGTGCCAGCAGCTTGGAGGGCAGAGCGGGAGGAGACAACGAGCAGTACTTC
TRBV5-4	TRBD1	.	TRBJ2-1	CASSLSQGDYNEQFF	TGTGCCAGCAGCCTTAGCCAGGGGGATTACAATGAGCAGTTCTTC
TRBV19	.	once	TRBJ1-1	CASSINDRLNTEAFF	TGTGCCAGTAGTATAAATGACAGACTGAACACTGAAGCTTTCTTT
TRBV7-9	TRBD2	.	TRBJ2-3	CASSIASGVRPSTDTQYF	TGTGCCAGCAGCATTGCTAGCGGGGTCCGCCCTAGCACAGATACGCAGTATTTT
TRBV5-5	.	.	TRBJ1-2	CASSWHTGADYGYTF	TGTGCCAGCAGCTGGCATACGGGGGCCGACTATGGCTACACCTTC
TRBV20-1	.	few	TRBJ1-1	CSAGHQSYNTEAFF	TGCAGTGCTGGTCACCAAAGCTACAACACTGAAGCTTTCTTT
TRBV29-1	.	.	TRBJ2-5	CSVDTESGETQYF	TGCAGCGTGGACACAGAGTCCGGGGAGACCCAGTACTTC
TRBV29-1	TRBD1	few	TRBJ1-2	CSVLGQDNYGYTF	TGCAGCGTCTTGGGACAGGACAACTATGGCTACACCTTC
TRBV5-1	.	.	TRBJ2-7	CASSFDVPSSYEQYF	TGCGCCAGCAGCTTCGATGTCCCCAGCTCCTACGAGCAGTACTTC
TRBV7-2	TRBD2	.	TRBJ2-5	CASSPVGSGRETQYF	TGTGCCAGCAGCCCCGTGGGTAGCGGGAGGGAGACCCAGTACTTC
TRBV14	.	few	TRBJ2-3	CASSQLRTPDTQYF	TGTGCCAGCAGCCAACTTAGGACCCCAGATACGCAGTATTTT
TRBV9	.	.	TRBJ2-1	CASSVGGAPPYNEQFF	TGTGCCAGCAGCGTAGGCGGGGCCCCACCCTACAATGAGCAGTTCTTC
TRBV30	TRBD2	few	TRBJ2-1	CALTGLAGVKYNEQFF	TGTGCCTTAACCGGACTAGCGGGGGTCAAGTACAATGAGCAGTTCTTC
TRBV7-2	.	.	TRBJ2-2	CASSLALGGELFF	TGTGCCAGCAGCTTAGCCCTCGGCGGGGAGCTGTTTTTT
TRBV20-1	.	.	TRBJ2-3	CSARDTEDTQYF	TGCAGTGCTAGAGATACGGAGGATACGCAGTATTTT